Described below is a single T cell receptor (beta chain) sequence and its context. Its specificity is unknown. Additional DNA sequences in this sample encode the identical CDR3. These data come from a study of shared clonotypes between healthy human individuals. Study-level information: Per donor, three plates held CD4 naive cells, three held CD4 memory, two held CD8 naive and one held CD8 memory.

The donor cohort consisted entirely of Caucasian adults residing in Nashville, Tennessee. Study results and caveats: Sampling used blood alone; tissue repertoires probably differ.

The CDR3 extends over 13 amino acids. CDR1 and CDR2 from the germline V gene are LGHNA and YNFKEQ. V was shortened by 3 bases and J by 0 bases, with 6 bases between the two germline ends. Replicate PCRs for sorted subsets used around 190 ng DNA; this equaled 25,000 to 35,000 T cell genomes. Generated by immunoSEQ multiplex PCR, the TCRdb table keeps only in-frame clones and is missing some. This sample has about 2.4 million clones; 93% occur once, and the top ten carry 0.36%. What was sequenced was naive CD4+ T cells from PBMCs. Subset specified: CD45RA+ positively selected. The sequence came from a man aged 18 to 30 in good health. Some clones in this sample may be carry-over from other donors' samples. V and J are TRBV4-2 and TRBJ2-7; a weak D match, TRBD1 (5 bases). The CDR3 here is CASSQGPSYEQYF. In nucleotides, the CDR3 is TGTGCCAGCAGCCAGGGGCCCTCCTACGAGCAGTACTTC.